This TCR beta chain was documented in a study of lymphopenia after photon versus proton radiotherapy. Study conclusions and caveats: A bigger post-nadir fall in TCR diversity correlated inversely with survival time in deceased patients. Photon-treated patients lost naive T cells and TCR diversity; proton-treated stayed stable. After the lymphocyte nadir, photon-treated repertoires showed oligoclonal expansion, especially of CD8+ Temra cells.

V gave up 5 bases and J gave up 2 bases, with 10 bases separating them. The CDR3 loop spans 13 amino acids. Germline CDR1 is MNHNS and CDR2 is SASEGT. This clone was counted a single time. Its specificity is not known. Libraries were prepared by immunoSEQ multiplex PCR; TCRdb keeps only in-frame clonotypes and omits some of them. The data hold tens of thousands of clones, with around 87% observed a single time. This sample comprised peripheral blood, obtained from a patient treated with proton-based radiotherapy. This TCR derives from a man older than 75 with esophageal cancer. The genes are TRBV6-1 and TRBJ2-7, with unresolved D. The CDR3 DNA follows: TGTGCCAGCAGTACTCGGCAGGCCTACGAGCAGTACTTC. Translation gives CASSTRQAYEQYF.